These T cell receptor beta chains were read from a single sample in a study of siplizumab effects on memory and regulatory T cells. Profiled with immunoSEQ multiplex PCR; TCRdb holds only in-frame clones, not every one. This sample has about 20,000 clones, with over 45% found just once. Their recognized antigens are unknown. The sequenced material came from CFSE-low (dividing) CD4+ T cells sorted from an allogeneic mixed lymphocyte reaction. All receptors derive from a human donor in good health; the cells came from an allogeneic mixed lymphocyte reaction. The CDR3 runs from the conserved cysteine through the conserved F or W.

v_call	j_call	cdr3_aa
TRBV6-5	TRBJ2-5	CASSRPGLETQYF
TRBV29-1	TRBJ1-1	CSVLGGQGVNTEAFF
TRBV7-6	TRBJ2-5	CASSFGGAGETQYF
TRBV5-1	TRBJ1-1	CASSLTGFVNTEAFF
TRBV18	TRBJ2-7	CASSPVAGTGSYEQYF
TRBV5-1	TRBJ2-3	CASSPPTSGGADTQYF
TRBV10-1	TRBJ1-2	CASSPGQNYGYTF
TRBV12-5	TRBJ1-5	CATEWGEGGPQHF
TRBV29-1	TRBJ1-1	CSVELTGQATEAFF
TRBV6-6	TRBJ1-6	CASSLGTTGRSPLHF
TRBV7-2	TRBJ2-7	CASSLVPGGVYEQYF
TRBV6-5	TRBJ1-2	CASSYLAGNYGYTF
TRBV7-2	TRBJ2-5	CASSRGRQEAQYF
TRBV28	TRBJ2-7	CASSPSQGMFYEQYF
TRBV19	TRBJ2-3	CASSIGAGRGDTQYF
TRBV7-2	TRBJ2-7	CASSTRTGLNEQYF
TRBV2	TRBJ1-5	CASRITGDNQPQHF
TRBV15	TRBJ2-3	CATSRALTGTTDTQYF
TRBV11-2	TRBJ2-1	CASSLRWNPDEQFF
TRBV7-3	TRBJ2-5	CASSSGLVETQYF
TRBV2	TRBJ2-1	CASSEATGRGTLNEQFF
TRBV28	TRBJ2-3	CASSLGGAGSDTQYF
TRBV2	TRBJ2-5	CASNSPRGGGQETQYF
TRBV7-9	TRBJ2-7	CASSFSGGSYEQYF
TRBV5-1	TRBJ2-7	CASRTGTATYEQYF
TRBV10-3	TRBJ1-4	CAERTARTGDEKLFF
TRBV5-1	TRBJ2-3	CASLPVGGLTDTQYF
TRBV18	TRBJ2-6	CASSRLIGDGANVLTF
TRBV10-3	TRBJ1-1	CAISGWGNTEAFF
TRBV5-1	TRBJ2-3	CASSLVADTQYF
TRBV4-2	TRBJ2-7	CASSQEWGGGADEQYF
TRBV9	TRBJ1-2	CASSGPGGYTF
TRBV11-3	TRBJ2-7	CASSLGPPYEQYF
TRBV11-2	TRBJ2-1	CASSFLLAGGRDEQFF
TRBV21-1	TRBJ1-1	CASSKGVGQEAFF
TRBV10-3	TRBJ1-4	CAISESGGPGVEKLFF
TRBV7-9	TRBJ1-4	CASSRQGVREKLFF
TRBV7-3	TRBJ2-3	CASSLNPGDTQYF
TRBV5-4	TRBJ1-2	CASSYPGQGAGYTF
TRBV12-5	TRBJ1-5	CASGLSGIIPYSNQPQHF
TRBV7-6	TRBJ2-3	CASSLQRGGQDTQYF
TRBV19	TRBJ2-1	CASSRQTPSNEQFF
TRBV7-9	TRBJ1-2	CASSSTGSDYGYTF
TRBV11-2	TRBJ1-2	CASSSSSTVGYTF
TRBV6-6	TRBJ2-3	CASRLDPTDTQYF
TRBV11-3	TRBJ2-3	CASSSRGADTQYF
TRBV10-3	TRBJ1-2	CAIQNTYGYTF
TRBV12-1	TRBJ2-3	CASSFKGTDTQYF
TRBV5-5	TRBJ2-3	CASSLTGLTDTQYF
TRBV28	TRBJ1-5	CASRGGGANQPQHF
TRBV7-7	TRBJ1-3	CASSVQEGNTIYF
TRBV7-2	TRBJ1-5	CASSITGGGNQPQHF
TRBV19	TRBJ2-7	CASSIGWTYGNEQYF
TRBV29-1	TRBJ1-1	CSVNRAVNTEAFF
TRBV6-6	TRBJ1-2	CASSYSNVYGYTF
TRBV7-3	TRBJ2-7	CASSPQPAGEQYF
TRBV7-2	TRBJ2-3	CASSARLAGPTDTQYF
TRBV7-9	TRBJ2-7	CASSLLGQVEYF